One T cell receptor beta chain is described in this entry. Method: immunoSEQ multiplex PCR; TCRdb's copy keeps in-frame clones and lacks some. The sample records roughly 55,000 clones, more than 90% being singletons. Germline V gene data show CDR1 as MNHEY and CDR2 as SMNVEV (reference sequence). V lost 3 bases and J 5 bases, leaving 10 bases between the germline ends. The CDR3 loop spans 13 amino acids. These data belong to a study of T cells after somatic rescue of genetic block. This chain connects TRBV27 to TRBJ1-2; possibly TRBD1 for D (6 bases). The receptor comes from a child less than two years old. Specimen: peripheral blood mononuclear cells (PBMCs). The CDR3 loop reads CASSLGALYGYTF. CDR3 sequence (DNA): TGTGCCAGCAGTTTGGGGGCCTTATATGGCTACACCTTC.